The 32 T cell receptor beta chains reported below all come from one sample, sequenced in a study of blood T cell repertoires in COVID-19. Only in-frame clones appear in the TCRdb table, and some are missing; sequencing was by immunoSEQ multiplex PCR. The sample lists about 50,000 clones, 86% occurring once. Sequenced input: peripheral blood. Receptors originate from a woman aged 60-70 years with acute or convalescent COVID-19.

This chain uses TRBV3-1 (or the pseudogene TRBV3-2) with TRBJ2-1; 7 bases are a match to TRBD2. The J segment lost 8 bases and the V segment lost 4 bases, leaving 8 bases of the junction unmatched. The CDR3 covers 14 residues. Germline V gene lookup returns CDR1 LGHDT and CDR2 YNNKEL (reference sequence). The CDR3 nucleotides are TGTGCCAGCAGCCGGACTAGTGTGTTGCATGAGCAGTTCTTC. Its translation: CASSRTSVLHEQFF.

V usage is TRBV12-3 or TRBV12-4 and J usage is TRBJ1-2; possibly TRBD1 for D (5 bases). V lost 7 bases and J 4 bases, leaving 13 bases between the germline ends. CDR3 length: 13 residues. CDR3 coding DNA: TGTGCCAGCACCCAGGGCGGATTCTATGGCTACACCTTC. Its translation is CASTQGGFYGYTF.

This clone has a handful of counts. The same CDR3 arises from other DNA sequences in this sample as well. V is TRBV29-1 and J is TRBJ1-1, with TRBD1 as a possible D gene (5 bases). The CDR3 is 11 residues long. Germline CDR1 SQVTM, CDR2 ANQGSEA. Deletions cut 4 bases from V and 3 bases from J, with 6 bases between. The CDR3: CSVAGDTEAFF. CDR3 coding DNA: TGCAGCGTTGCGGGGGACACTGAAGCTTTCTTT.

The chain employs TRBV13 and TRBJ2-2, with D tentatively TRBD1 (6 bases). CDR1 is PRHDT, CDR2 FYEKMQ, per germline (reference sequence). The length of the CDR3 is 15 residues. V dropped 5 bases and J dropped 1 base, with 11 bases sitting between them. This CDR3 is CASSTRGLNTGELFF. The CDR3 DNA sequence: TGTGCCAGCAGCACCAGGGGATTGAACACCGGGGAGCTGTTTTTT.

The V call is TRBV19, the J call TRBJ2-7; 8 nucleotides align to TRBD1. J gave up 6 bases and V 2 bases, and 12 bases lay outside the gene matches. This CDR3 has 16 amino acids. Germline values: CDR1 LNHDA, CDR2 SQIVND (reference sequence). The CDR3 DNA follows: TGTGCCAGTAGTATAAGGCAGGGGGCGGCTCCCAGCGAGCAGTACTTC. As protein: CASSIRQGAAPSEQYF. The entire variable domain, with the rest obtained from reference TRBV19 and TRBJ2-7, is as follows: DGGITQSPKYLFRKEGQNVTLSCEQNLNHDAMYWYRQDPGQGLRLIYYSQIVNDFQKGDIAEGYSVSREKKESFPLTVTSAQKNPTAFYLCASSIRQGAAPSEQYFGPGTRLTVT.

The chain combines TRBV6-6 with TRBJ2-2; a weak D match, TRBD1 (5 bases). V dropped 7 bases and J dropped 4 bases, with 13 bases sitting between them. Germline V lookup: CDR1 MNHNY, CDR2 SVGAGI (reference sequence). CDR3 size: 14 residues. CDR3 coding DNA: TGTGCCAGCACTTTAAAGGGGTCCACCGGGGAGCTGTTTTTT. As protein: CASTLKGSTGELFF.

The chain uses TRBV7-2 and TRBJ1-5, with 9 bases that match TRBD1. The CDR3 is 16 amino acids. CDR1 and CDR2 from the germline V gene are SGHTA and FQGNSA. V lost 1 base to trimming and J lost 5 bases; unmatched junction nucleotides: 6. For the CDR3, the DNA is TGTGCCAGCAGCTTAGGAAGTGGACAGGGGTATCAGCCCCAGCATTTT. As protein: CASSLGSGQGYQPQHF.

The rearrangement uses TRBV5-1 and TRBJ2-3, with 8 positions matching TRBD2. The CDR3 loop spans 16 amino acids. Trimming at V came to 4 bases and at J to 2 bases, leaving 9 bases not matched to a gene. Germline V gives CDR1 SGHRS, CDR2 YFSETQ. CDR3 DNA sequence: TGCGCCAGCAGCCCGGGACTAGTTGCCAACACAGATACGCAGTATTTT. This encodes CASSPGLVANTDTQYF.

This clone occurred once. The rearrangement links TRBV5-1 to TRBJ1-1; D perhaps matches TRBD1 (5 bases). V was shortened by 2 bases and J by 1 base, with 15 bases between the two germline ends. The germline gives CDR1 SGHRS, CDR2 YFSETQ. The CDR3 is 16 amino acids. CDR3 sequence: CASSFSVPGENTEAFF. In DNA form, the CDR3 reads TGCGCCAGCAGCTTTTCTGTTCCGGGGGAGAACACTGAAGCTTTCTTT. Supplemented by reference TRBV5-1 and TRBJ1-1, the full variable domain reads KAGVTQTPRYLIKTRGQQVTLSCSPISGHRSVSWYQQTPGQGLQFLFEYFSETQRNKGNFPGRFSGRQFSNSRSEMNVSTLELGDSALYLCASSFSVPGENTEAFFGQGTRLTVV.

The V and J genes are TRBV19 and TRBJ2-7; 7 bases match TRBD1. Per germline, CDR1 LNHDA and CDR2 SQIVND (reference sequence). The CDR3 sequence is 14 residues long. Losses at the gene ends were 2 bases for V and 2 bases for J; bases not matched to a gene: 3. The DNA of the CDR3 is TGTGCCAGTAGTATAAGTCAGGGGGCCTACGAGCAGTACTTC. Translation gives CASSISQGAYEQYF.

This chain uses TRBV19 with TRBJ2-7; weak D call: TRBD1 (5 bases). Germline-derived CDR1 and CDR2 are LNHDA and SQIVND (reference sequence). Trimming left V 1 base short and J 6 bases short, with 13 bases between. CDR3 size: 14 residues. The CDR3 DNA is TGTGCCAGTAGTATAGCTAACAGGTTAAGCGAGCAGTACTTC. Translating it yields CASSIANRLSEQYF.

The chain couples TRBV6-5 to TRBJ1-2; 8 bases align to TRBD1. Germline V gives CDR1 MNHEY, CDR2 SVGAGI. Unmatched junction bases numbered 4, after V lost 6 bases and J lost 4 bases. The CDR3 loop spans 13 amino acids. The CDR3 DNA sequence: TGTGCCAGCAGCCAAGGACAGGGCTATGGCTACACCTTC. Translation: CASSQGQGYGYTF.

The chain is built from TRBV7-9 and TRBJ2-7; possibly TRBD2 for D (6 bases). This CDR3 is 14 amino acids long. With 4 bases removed from V and 0 bases from J, the gap between germline ends came to 10 bases. The germline V gene has CDR1 SEHNR and CDR2 FQNEAQ (reference sequence). Here the CDR3 reads CASSSTSLSYEQYF. The CDR3 region has the DNA TGTGCCAGCAGCTCGACTAGTCTCTCCTACGAGCAGTACTTC.

A word on this clone: A read error may account for a junction end that differs from germline. This chain connects TRBV20-1 to TRBJ1-3; 7 bases align to TRBD1. The CDR3 has 11 amino acids. CDR1 DFQATT and CDR2 SNEGSKA come from the germline V gene (reference sequence). CDR3 in amino acids: CSGQDGNTIYF. In DNA form, the CDR3 reads TGTTCAGGACAGGATGGAAACACCATATATTTT.

The V gene is TRBV18, the J gene TRBJ2-2, with 14 bases that match TRBD2. With V trimmed by 1 base and J by 2 bases, 6 bases remained unmatched. The CDR3 runs to 19 residues. Germline values: CDR1 KGHSH, CDR2 LQKENI. The CDR3: CASSPRPGTSGGNTGELFF. Written as DNA, the CDR3 is TGTGCCAGCTCACCACGTCCCGGGACTAGCGGGGGAAACACCGGGGAGCTGTTTTTT.

The chain uses TRBV15 and TRBJ1-1; the match to TRBD1 covers 7 bases. Trimming removed 0 bases from V and 1 base from J; junction bases left unmatched: 11. The CDR3 contains 18 residues. Germline lookup yields CDR1 LNHNV and CDR2 YYDKDF (reference sequence). Written as DNA, the CDR3 is TGTGCCACCAGCAGAGATTATTCGGAACAGGGGCCGAACACTGAAGCTTTCTTT. This encodes CATSRDYSEQGPNTEAFF. Looking up the rest from reference TRBV15 and TRBJ1-1 gives the full variable domain: DAMVIQNPRYQVTQFGKPVTLSCSQTLNHNVMYWYQQKSSQAPKLLFHYYDKDFNNEADTPDNFQSRRPNTSFCFLDIRSPGLGDTAMYLCATSRDYSEQGPNTEAFFGQGTRLTVV.

This chain joins TRBV7-9 and TRBJ2-5; 8 bases align to TRBD1. Germline V gives CDR1 SEHNR, CDR2 FQNEAQ (reference sequence). V shed 1 base, J shed 2 bases, and the junction held 12 bases outside the gene matches. The CDR3 runs 18 residues. CDR3 loop: CASSLGWSGGRPQETQYF. CDR3 nucleotide sequence: TGTGCCAGCAGCTTAGGTTGGTCAGGGGGCCGCCCACAAGAGACCCAGTACTTC.

This sequence joins TRBV14 and TRBJ2-1; 13 bases are a match to TRBD2. CDR1 is SGHDN, CDR2 FVKESK, per germline. J was trimmed by 8 bases and V by 4 bases; bases with no gene match: 8. CDR3 length: 16 residues. CDR3 nucleotide sequence: TGTGCCAGCAGCCCGTCACTAGCGGGGGGGATCGATGAGCAGTTCTTC. Encoded protein: CASSPSLAGGIDEQFF.

This chain connects TRBV28 to TRBJ1-2, with 10 nucleotides matching TRBD1. With V trimmed by 5 bases and J by 5 bases, 17 bases remained unmatched. The CDR3 contains 18 residues. Germline V gene sequence: CDR1 MDHEN, CDR2 SYDVKM. CDR3 sequence: CASSDRGRAWQAAYGYTF. The CDR3 DNA reads TGTGCCAGCAGTGACAGGGGGCGGGCGTGGCAAGCGGCATATGGCTACACCTTC.

The genes are TRBV6-5 and TRBJ2-7; TRBD1 might be the D (6 bases). The length of the CDR3 is 14 residues. Trimming took off 7 bases at V and 7 bases at J, with 20 bases between the two ends. In germline, CDR1 is MNHEY, CDR2 SVGAGI. The CDR3 protein is CASIRRGSLEEQYF. The CDR3 bases are TGTGCCAGCATCCGAAGGGGGTCGCTTGAAGAGCAGTACTTC.

The chain combines TRBV7-2 with TRBJ2-1, with D perhaps TRBD1 (5 bases). This CDR3 has 15 amino acids. Trimming took off 1 base at V and 7 bases at J, with 14 bases between the two ends. Looked up from germline, CDR1 is SGHTA and CDR2 is FQGNSA. The CDR3 sequence: CASSLVRGAENEQFF. The CDR3 DNA reads as TGTGCCAGCAGCTTAGTAAGGGGCGCGGAAAATGAGCAGTTCTTC.

This clone has just a few counts. This chain joins TRBV28 and TRBJ1-6, with 9 nucleotides matching TRBD1. The CDR3 has 15 amino acids. V was pared by 5 bases and J by 14 bases, with 13 bases of the junction left unmatched. Germline lookup yields CDR1 MDHEN and CDR2 SYDVKM. CDR3 nucleotides: TGTGCCAGCAGTGCCACCGGGACAGGGTCTCAGGCCCTCCACTTT. Protein product: CASSATGTGSQALHF.

This chain connects TRBV15 to TRBJ1-1, with D unclear. Trimming removed 5 bases at V and 2 bases at J, with 9 bases between. Per germline, CDR1 LNHNV and CDR2 YYDKDF (reference sequence). The CDR3 contains 13 residues. The CDR3, as DNA: TGTGCCACCAGCGTCAGACATAACACTGAAGCTTTCTTT. Its protein product is CATSVRHNTEAFF.

This clone was detected only a few times. This chain uses TRBV5-1 with TRBJ2-2; 10 positions agree with TRBD2. Trimming at V came to 0 bases and at J to 1 base, leaving 3 bases not matched to a gene. CDR3 length equals 17 residues. Per germline, CDR1 SGHRS and CDR2 YFSETQ. The chain's CDR3 is CASSLASGGLNTGELFF. The CDR3 bases are TGCGCCAGCAGCTTGGCTAGCGGGGGCCTGAACACCGGGGAGCTGTTTTTT.

This chain joins TRBV11-2 and TRBJ2-1; tentative D call: TRBD2 (6 bases). The germline V and J ends were trimmed by 5 bases and 9 bases, with 17 bases remaining between them. This CDR3 contains 14 residues. CDR1 is SGHAT and CDR2 is FQNNGV in the germline V gene. The CDR3 is CASSAGTANTEQFF. The DNA for the CDR3 is TGTGCCAGCAGCGCCGGGACTGCTAATACTGAGCAGTTCTTC.

The V and J genes are TRBV6-5 and TRBJ1-6; weak D call: TRBD1 (5 bases). This CDR3 has 15 amino acids. The V and J ends lost 6 bases and 10 bases respectively, with 19 bases between them. The germline V gene has CDR1 MNHEY and CDR2 SVGAGI. The CDR3 reads CASSKLQGLPSPLHF. The CDR3 DNA is TGTGCCAGCAGCAAATTGCAGGGTTTGCCCTCACCCCTCCACTTT.

The chain uses TRBV21-1 and TRBJ2-1; the D call of TRBD2 is as the table states it, not checked on the DNA. TRBV21-1 is annotated as a pseudogene. The CDR3 is 15 amino acids. This CDR3 is CASSNGLAGGNEQFF. The CDR3 coding sequence is TGTGCCAGCAGCAATGGCCTAGCGGGGGGGAATGAGCAGTTCTTC.

The chain uses TRBV19 and TRBJ1-5; 10 bases agree with TRBD1. With 3 bases clipped from V and 15 bases from J, the junction kept 23 bases outside the gene matches. The CDR3 consists of 18 residues. Germline V gene data show CDR1 as LNHDA and CDR2 as SQIVND (reference sequence). The CDR3 is CASSIRGGPGTGAFHPHF. CDR3 nucleotides: TGTGCCAGTAGTATTCGGGGCGGTCCAGGGACAGGGGCTTTCCATCCGCATTTT.

With respect to this clone: The same CDR3 also results from other DNA sequences found in this sample. The chain links TRBV20-1 to TRBJ1-3; D not certain. Trimming removed 3 bases at V and 0 bases at J, with 9 bases between. Germline CDR1 and CDR2: DFQATT and SNEGSKA (reference sequence). The CDR3 has 14 amino acids. The CDR3 DNA follows: TGCAGTGCTAGTATAGAAAGCTCTGGAAACACCATATATTTT. Amino acids: CSASIESSGNTIYF.

The rearrangement links TRBV7-9 to TRBJ2-1; maybe TRBD2 (6 bases). V was trimmed by 1 base and J by 3 bases, leaving 19 bases between them. This CDR3 has 18 amino acids. Per germline, CDR1 SEHNR and CDR2 FQNEAQ (reference sequence). As DNA, the CDR3 is TGTGCCAGCAGCTTAGGGGACTCGCGAGGGGCTAACTACAATGAGCAGTTCTTC. The encoded protein is CASSLGDSRGANYNEQFF.

The rearrangement uses TRBV30 and TRBJ2-7; tentative D call: TRBD2 (5 bases). The CDR3 runs to 14 residues. Trimming pared 0 bases from V and 2 bases from J, leaving 11 bases between. The germline CDR1 and CDR2 sequences are GTSNPN and SVGIG (reference sequence). CDR3 residues: CAWSVSGGPYEQYF. The CDR3 bases are TGTGCCTGGAGTGTATCAGGCGGGCCCTACGAGCAGTACTTC.

The chain carries TRBV9 and TRBJ1-4; unclear D gene. The length of the CDR3 is 16 residues. Germline lookup yields CDR1 SGDLS and CDR2 YYNGEE. Trimming cost V 4 bases and J 0 bases, with 13 bases left between them. The CDR3 sequence: CASSREGGPTNEKLFF. CDR3 in DNA: TGTGCCAGCAGCCGAGAGGGAGGGCCAACTAATGAAAAACTGTTTTTT.